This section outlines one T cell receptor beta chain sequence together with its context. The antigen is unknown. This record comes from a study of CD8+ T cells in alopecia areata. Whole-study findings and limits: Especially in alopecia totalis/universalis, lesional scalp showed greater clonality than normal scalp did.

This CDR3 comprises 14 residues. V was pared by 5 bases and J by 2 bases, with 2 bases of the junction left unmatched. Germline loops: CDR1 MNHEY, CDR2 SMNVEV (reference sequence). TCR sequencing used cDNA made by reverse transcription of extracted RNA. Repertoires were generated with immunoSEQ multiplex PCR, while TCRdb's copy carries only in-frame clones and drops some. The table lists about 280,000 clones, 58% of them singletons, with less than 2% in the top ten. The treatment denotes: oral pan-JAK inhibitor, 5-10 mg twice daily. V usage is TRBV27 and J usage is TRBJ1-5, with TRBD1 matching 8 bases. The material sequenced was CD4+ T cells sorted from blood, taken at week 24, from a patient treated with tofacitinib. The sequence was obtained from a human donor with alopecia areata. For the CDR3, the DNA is TGTGCCAGCAGTCAGACAGGGGGCAATCAGCCCCAGCATTTT. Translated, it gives CASSQTGGNQPQHF.